This T cell receptor (beta chain) was captured by sequencing in a study of blood T cell repertoires in COVID-19. TCRdb's table, derived via immunoSEQ multiplex PCR, lists solely in-frame clones and lacks some. In the table there are around 200,000 clones, around 85% of which are singletons. The CDR3 totals 12 residues. CDR1 is GTSNPN and CDR2 is SVGIG in the germline V gene (reference sequence). V lost 0 bases, J lost 8 bases, and 10 bases lay in between. The TCR comes from a man aged 65 to 79 with active or convalescent COVID-19. The rearrangement uses TRBV30 and TRBJ1-2; no firm D call. Sequences were obtained from peripheral blood. The chain's CDR3 is CAWSVNAGGYTF. CDR3 coding DNA: TGTGCCTGGAGTGTAAATGCGGGCGGCTACACCTTC.